The 4 T cell receptor beta chains given below trace back to one sample, sequenced in a study of cytomegalovirus exposure and HLA in healthy donors. Use of 60 Vbeta and 13 Jbeta primers characterized the PCR. Using immunoSEQ multiplex PCR, the repertoire was profiled, and TCRdb retains in-frame clones only, with some absent. The sample shows about 140,000 clones, approximately 84% of them seen only once. Sequenced sample: PBMCs. The source is a woman aged 55-70 years in good health and CMV-seropositive.

The gene calls are TRBV6-5 and TRBJ2-1; D not certain. This CDR3 has 13 amino acids. The V end was cut by 5 bases, the J end by 4 bases, with 9 bases between. Germline CDR1 MNHEY, CDR2 SVGAGI. CDR3 nucleotides: TGTGCCAGCAGTAACTTTCCTTACAATGAGCAGTTCTTC. Amino acid sequence: CASSNFPYNEQFF.

The table lists this clone with a few counts. This chain connects TRBV28 to TRBJ2-1, with D possibly matching TRBD2 (6 bases). V was shortened by 2 bases and J by 7 bases, with 15 bases between the two germline ends. CDR1 is MDHEN, CDR2 SYDVKM, per germline. This CDR3 is 15 amino acids long. This CDR3 is CASSLPRGSSNEQFF. The CDR3 nucleotides are TGTGCCAGCAGTTTACCGCGGGGCTCGAGTAATGAGCAGTTCTTC.

CDR3 in DNA: TGTGCCAGCAGTCCCGGCGGTGCCGAAGGTAGGGAGACCCAGTACTTC. This translates into CASSPGGAEGRETQYF. The chain uses TRBV28 and TRBJ2-5; no clear D. Germline V gene lookup returns CDR1 MDHEN and CDR2 SYDVKM. Trimming shortened V by 5 bases and J by 5 bases, and 21 bases separated the two germline ends. The CDR3 is made up of 16 amino acids.

The chain is built from TRBV18 and TRBJ2-1; possibly TRBD1 for D (6 bases). V was trimmed by 1 base and J by 5 bases, leaving 24 bases between them. Per the germline V gene, CDR1 is KGHSH and CDR2 is LQKENI. The CDR3 totals 19 residues. The CDR3 DNA follows: TGTGCCAGCTCACCACATGAGGTTACAGGGCGTACGGTAGACAATGAGCAGTTCTTC. It codes for CASSPHEVTGRTVDNEQFF. Looking up the rest from reference TRBV18 and TRBJ2-1 gives the full variable domain: NAGVMQNPRHLVRRRGQEARLRCSPMKGHSHVYWYRQLPEEGLKFMVYLQKENIIDESGMPKERFSAEFPKEGPSILRIQQVVRGDSAAYFCASSPHEVTGRTVDNEQFFGPGTRLTVL.